The 23 T cell receptor beta chains below come from one sample, sequenced in a study of vaccination and CD4 T cells after COVID-19. An Oncomine TCR Beta short-read assay was used to sequence the DNA from cultured CD4+ T cells. TCRdb fed the PCR reads into MiXCR, producing one record per CDR3 protein. The sample shows approximately 10,000 distinct CDR3 sequences, 45% to 60% of them seen only once. The treatment was: roughly ten-day PBMC culture with coronavirus spike peptide pools or control peptides (ViraFEST assay). For these TCRs, the target antigens are not known. Sequencing was performed on CD4+ T cells from blood, cultured in vitro. All receptors come from a human donor who had recovered from COVID-19.

The chain couples TRBV21-1 to TRBJ1-1; the table's D call, TRBD1, was not checked against the DNA. TRBV21-1 constitutes a pseudogene. The CDR3 runs 19 residues. CDR3 region: CASSRLTGAAGAANTEAFF. DNA for the CDR3: TGTGCCAGCAGCAGGTTGACTGGGGCCGCCGGTGCGGCGAACACTGAAGCTTTCTTT.

The genes are TRBV6-1 and TRBJ1-5; D unclear. CDR3 length equals 15 residues. Germline V gene sequence: CDR1 MNHNS, CDR2 SASEGT. Trimming stripped 2 bases from V and 11 bases from J, with 19 bases between. The CDR3 protein is CASSEPREVPTAQHF. In DNA, the CDR3 is TGTGCCAGCAGTGAACCACGCGAGGTCCCCACGGCCCAGCATTTT.

The rearrangement joins TRBV10-1 to TRBJ1-1; D may be TRBD1 (5 bases). CDR3 size: 13 residues. Trimming pared 8 bases from V and 1 base from J, leaving 11 bases between. Germline V gives CDR1 WNHNN, CDR2 SYGVQD (reference sequence). The CDR3 spells CASVIGANTEAFF. DNA of the CDR3: TGCGCCAGCGTTATCGGGGCGAACACTGAAGCTTTCTTT.

The genes are TRBV4-3 and TRBJ2-7; 15 nucleotides align to TRBD2. Losses at the gene ends were 3 bases for V and 4 bases for J; bases not matched to a gene: 16. Germline lookup yields CDR1 LGHNA and CDR2 YSLEER. CDR3 length: 20 residues. The CDR3 sequence: CASSQAVGSGTSGRKYEQYF. DNA of the CDR3: TGCGCCAGCAGCCAGGCGGTAGGGAGCGGGACTAGCGGGAGGAAGTACGAGCAGTACTTC.

The J gene is TRBJ1-6, the V gene TRBV6-1; the D gene is possibly TRBD1 (5 bases). The CDR3 runs to 15 residues. Deletions cut 11 bases from V and 2 bases from J, with 16 bases between. Germline V gives CDR1 MNHNS, CDR2 SASEGT. In DNA, the CDR3 is TGTGCCGGTAACCGGGACGGAGCCTATAATTCACCCCTCCACTTT. It yields the protein CAGNRDGAYNSPLHF.

This clonotype was seen only a few times. This chain links TRBV6-5 with TRBJ2-7; D unclear. Trimming pared 2 bases from V and 5 bases from J, leaving 19 bases between. The CDR3 sequence is 16 residues long. CDR1 and CDR2 from the germline V gene are MNHEY and SVGAGI. DNA for the CDR3: TGTGCCAGCAGTTACCTTCCCTTTAGCTCGTCCGACGAGCAGTACTTC. It encodes CASSYLPFSSSDEQYF.

The chain couples TRBV6-4 to TRBJ2-1; 13 bases map to TRBD2. The CDR3 runs to 23 residues. The J segment lost 7 bases and the V segment lost 3 bases, leaving 27 bases of the junction unmatched. CDR1 MRHNA and CDR2 SNTAGT come from the germline V gene. The CDR3 DNA sequence: TGTGCCAGCAGTGAGGTTGCGGCAGGGGGAGGACTAGCGGGAGATTCCAGCTGGAATGAGCAGTTCTTC. Encoded protein: CASSEVAAGGGLAGDSSWNEQFF.

This chain connects TRBV7-2 to TRBJ2-5, with D tentatively TRBD1 or TRBD2 (5 bases each). With 5 bases removed from V and 5 bases from J, the gap between germline ends came to 15 bases. The CDR3 covers 14 residues. Germline lookup yields CDR1 SGHTA and CDR2 FQGNSA. The CDR3: CASSLGTPRETQYF. DNA of the CDR3: TGTGCCAGCAGCCTCGGGACCCCAAGGGAGACCCAGTACTTC.

V is TRBV28 and J is TRBJ1-2; no clear D. V shed 6 bases and J shed 5 bases, with 16 bases lying between them. The CDR3 is 14 amino acids. Germline V gene data show CDR1 as MDHEN and CDR2 as SYDVKM. In DNA, the CDR3 is TGTGCCAGCAGAACTACAACGGTGTCTTATGGCTACACCTTC. Translated, it gives CASRTTTVSYGYTF.

The chain uses TRBV24-1 and TRBJ2-1; no clear D gene. V lost 2 bases and J lost 0, with 16 bases in between. This CDR3 has 18 residues. Germline lookup yields CDR1 KGHDR and CDR2 SFDVKD. The CDR3 reads CATSDSLQAFPSYNEQFF. The CDR3 DNA reads TGTGCCACCAGTGATTCGTTGCAGGCTTTCCCCTCCTACAATGAGCAGTTCTTC.

The chain has TRBV6-1 and TRBJ2-7, with D perhaps TRBD1 (5 bases). V was pared by 5 bases and J by 7 bases, with 9 bases between. Germline CDR1 MNHNS, CDR2 SASEGT. CDR3 length: 11 amino acids. The CDR3 protein is CASSTPGEQYF. The CDR3 bases are TGTGCCAGCAGTACCCCAGGGGAGCAGTACTTC.

V gene TRBV28 combines with J gene TRBJ2-7; possible D gene TRBD1, 6 bases. Germline V gene sequence: CDR1 MDHEN, CDR2 SYDVKM. CDR3 length: 12 residues. V lost 5 bases and J 7 bases, leaving 12 bases between the germline ends. DNA of the CDR3: TGTGCCAGCAGTCAGGGGCCATTGGAGCAGTACTTC. Translating it yields CASSQGPLEQYF.

The V call is TRBV6-1, the J call TRBJ2-7; 10 bases map to TRBD1. Trimming took 5 bases from V and 7 from J; bases not matched to a gene: 11. The CDR3 is made up of 15 amino acids. Per the germline V gene, CDR1 is MNHNS and CDR2 is SASEGT. CDR3 sequence (DNA): TGTGCCAGCAGTCCCCCCGGGACAGGGGCGCGGGAGCAGTACTTC. This encodes CASSPPGTGAREQYF.

This clonotype was seen once. This chain connects TRBV5-1 to TRBJ1-1; D call uncertain. Germline CDR1 is SGHRS and CDR2 is YFSETQ. With 5 bases removed from V and 9 bases from J, the gap between germline ends came to 17 bases. The CDR3 contains 13 residues. The CDR3 DNA reads as TGCGCCAGCAGTCGTTTGGGGTCCCCGCAAGCTTTCTTT. It yields the protein CASSRLGSPQAFF. Drawing the rest from reference TRBV5-1 and TRBJ1-1, the complete variable domain is KAGVTQTPRYLIKTRGQQVTLSCSPISGHRSVSWYQQTPGQGLQFLFEYFSETQRNKGNFPGRFSGRQFSNSRSEMNVSTLELGDSALYLCASSRLGSPQAFFGQGTRLTVV.

V usage is TRBV7-9 and J usage is TRBJ1-5; tentative D call: TRBD1 (5 bases). Trimming took 1 base from V and 7 from J, leaving 8 bases between them. The germline V gene has CDR1 SEHNR and CDR2 FQNEAQ (reference sequence). This CDR3 contains 13 residues. The CDR3 spells CASSLGGGQPQHF. CDR3 bases: TGTGCCAGCAGCTTAGGGGGCGGACAGCCCCAGCATTTT.

The chain employs TRBV7-6 and TRBJ2-5, with 8 bases lining up with TRBD2. Trimming removed 5 bases from V and 1 base from J; junction bases left unmatched: 9. CDR3 size: 16 residues. Germline assignment: CDR1 SGHVS and CDR2 FNYEAQ. For the CDR3, the DNA is TGTGCCAGCAGCCCTAGAGCGGGAGAGGGCCAAGAGACCCAGTACTTC. It codes for CASSPRAGEGQETQYF.

V is TRBV24-1 and J is TRBJ1-5, with D maybe TRBD1 (6 bases). Germline V gene sequence: CDR1 KGHDR, CDR2 SFDVKD. Trimming stripped 4 bases from V and 8 bases from J, with 14 bases between. The CDR3 totals 14 residues. The CDR3, as DNA: TGTGCCACCAGTGACATAGGGGGTGGGGAGCCCCAGCATTTT. Residues: CATSDIGGGEPQHF.

This chain links TRBV5-1 with TRBJ1-2; possible D gene TRBD1, 6 bases. This CDR3 region has 14 residues. Looked up from germline, CDR1 is SGHRS and CDR2 is YFSETQ. Trimming took 4 bases from V and 4 from J, leaving 14 bases between them. This CDR3 reads CASSPRDMSYGYTF. For the CDR3, the DNA is TGCGCCAGCAGCCCCAGGGACATGAGCTATGGCTACACCTTC.

V and J are TRBV5-4 and TRBJ1-1; TRBD1 is a possible D gene (5 bases). There are 14 residues in the CDR3. The ends were cut back, 4 bases at V and 1 base at J, with 11 bases in the middle. CDR1 is SGHNT, CDR2 YYREEE, per germline (reference sequence). The CDR3 sequence: CASSLRQPNTEAFF. The CDR3, as DNA: TGTGCCAGCAGCCTAAGACAGCCGAACACTGAAGCTTTCTTT.

This clonotype was counted a few times. V usage is TRBV20-1 and J usage is TRBJ1-2; tentatively, D is TRBD1 (6 bases). Germline CDR1 DFQATT, CDR2 SNEGSKA (reference sequence). Trimming removed 5 bases at V and 7 bases at J, with 23 bases between. This CDR3 has 15 amino acids. Here the CDR3 DNA reads TGCAGTGCTCCAAACCCAACGTGGGGGCGGAGTGGCTACACCTTC. Its translation: CSAPNPTWGRSGYTF.

This rearrangement joins TRBV18 to TRBJ1-1; a weak D match, TRBD1 (5 bases). The CDR3 sequence is 14 residues long. Germline CDR1 KGHSH, CDR2 LQKENI. V lost 3 bases to trimming and J lost 5 bases, with 13 bases between them. For the CDR3, the DNA is TGTGCCAGCTCACCCGGGGACTCCTTTACTGAAGCTTTCTTT. Translated: CASSPGDSFTEAFF. Using reference TRBV18 and TRBJ1-1 for the parts outside the CDR3, the full variable domain is NAGVMQNPRHLVRRRGQEARLRCSPMKGHSHVYWYRQLPEEGLKFMVYLQKENIIDESGMPKERFSAEFPKEGPSILRIQQVVRGDSAAYFCASSPGDSFTEAFFGQGTRLTVV.

This chain links TRBV7-8 with TRBJ1-2; D might be TRBD1 (6 bases). The CDR3 length is 15 residues. With 5 bases removed from V and 0 bases from J, the gap between germline ends came to 13 bases. CDR1 is SGHVS and CDR2 is FQNEAQ in the germline V gene. The CDR3 sequence: CASSPSTGANYGYTF. The CDR3 region has the DNA TGTGCCAGCAGCCCTTCGACAGGAGCTAACTATGGCTACACCTTC.

This clonotype was seen only a few times. This chain joins TRBV6-1 and TRBJ2-4, with D perhaps TRBD1 (6 bases). Trimming removed 6 bases from V and 6 bases from J, with 15 bases in between. Germline V gene sequence: CDR1 MNHNS, CDR2 SASEGT. This CDR3 is 14 amino acids long. The CDR3 loop reads CASRDTDSRNIQYF. The CDR3 DNA reads TGTGCCAGCAGAGACACGGACAGCCGAAACATTCAGTACTTC.